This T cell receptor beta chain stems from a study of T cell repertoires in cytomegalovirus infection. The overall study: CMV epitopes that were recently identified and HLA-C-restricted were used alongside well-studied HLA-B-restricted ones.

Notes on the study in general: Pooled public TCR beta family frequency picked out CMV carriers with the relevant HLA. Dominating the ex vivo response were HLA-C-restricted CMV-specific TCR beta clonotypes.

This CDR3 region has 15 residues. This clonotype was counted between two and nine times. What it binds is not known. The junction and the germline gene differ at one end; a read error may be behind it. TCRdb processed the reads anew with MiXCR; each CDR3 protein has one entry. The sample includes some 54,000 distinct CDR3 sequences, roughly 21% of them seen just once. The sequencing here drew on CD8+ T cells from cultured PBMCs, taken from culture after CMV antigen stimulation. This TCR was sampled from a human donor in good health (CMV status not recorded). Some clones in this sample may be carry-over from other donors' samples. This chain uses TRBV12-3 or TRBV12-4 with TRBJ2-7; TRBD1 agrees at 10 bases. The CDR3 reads CASSLRGQGSFEQYF. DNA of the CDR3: TGTGCCAGCAGTTTACGGGGACAGGGGTCCTTCGAGCAGTACTTC.